These T cell receptor beta chains were read from a single sample in a study of CD8+CD57+ T cells in acquired aplastic anemia. TCRdb reanalysed the reads using MiXCR and keeps one entry per CDR3 protein. The profile shows some 410,000 distinct CDR3 sequences, under 80% of them singletons. Sequencing was done on a sample of sorted CD4+, CD8+, or CD8+CD57+ T cells (not recorded which) from PBMCs. The receptors were gathered from a human donor in good health, serving as a control. Each CDR3 is given with its conserved first and last residue. Each record gives: clone size, V gene, CDR3 length, J gene, D gene, CDR3 DNA, CDR3 protein. The D gene is left open where the match is weak. Clone sizes are given selectively: once, few, many, or a class where the clone is expanded.

abundance: many
v_gene: TRBV7-6
len: 15
j_gene: TRBJ2-7
d_gene: -
CDR3nt: TGTGCCAGCAGCTCCCTCGGCGGAAGCTCCTACGAGCAGTACTTC
CDR3aa: CASSSLGGSSYEQYF

abundance: -
v_gene: TRBV10-3
len: 13
j_gene: TRBJ2-1
d_gene: -
CDR3nt: TGTGCCATCAGTGAACTATGGGGGGGGCGGGCGGTCTTC
CDR3aa: CAISELWGGRAVF

abundance: -
v_gene: TRBV7-2
len: 15
j_gene: TRBJ2-2
d_gene: TRBD1
CDR3nt: TGTGCCAGCAGCCAAGGCGGGACAGGCTACGAGCAGCACTTTTTT
CDR3aa: CASSQGGTGYEQHFF

abundance: -
v_gene: TRBV7-2
len: 14
j_gene: TRBJ2-7
d_gene: -
CDR3nt: TGTGCCAGCAGTGTGTACGGGGATATAGACGAGGAGTACTTC
CDR3aa: CASSVYGDIDEEYF

abundance: once
v_gene: TRBV24-1
len: 15
j_gene: TRBJ2-1
d_gene: TRBD1
CDR3nt: TGTGCCACCAGTGATTTTGGGACAGGGAGCCATGAGCAGTTCTTC
CDR3aa: CATSDFGTGSHEQFF

abundance: -
v_gene: TRBV10-3
len: 13
j_gene: TRBJ1-5
d_gene: -
CDR3nt: TGTGCCATCAGTAGAAATAGCAATCAGCCCCAGCATTTT
CDR3aa: CAISRNSNQPQHF

abundance: -
v_gene: TRBV29-1
len: 13
j_gene: TRBJ1-5
d_gene: -
CDR3nt: TGCAGCGTCGCAAACGCAGACAATCAGCCCCAGCATTTT
CDR3aa: CSVANADNQPQHF

abundance: -
v_gene: TRBV12-3/TRBV12-4
len: 13
j_gene: TRBJ1-6
d_gene: -
CDR3nt: TGTGCCAGCAGCAATACAGGGTCATCACCCCTCCACTTT
CDR3aa: CASSNTGSSPLHF

abundance: many
v_gene: TRBV27
len: 14
j_gene: TRBJ2-3
d_gene: -
CDR3nt: TGTGCCAGCAGTTTAGGGCGGGTTTCAGATACGCAGTATTTT
CDR3aa: CASSLGRVSDTQYF

abundance: many
v_gene: TRBV5-1
len: 14
j_gene: TRBJ2-7
d_gene: -
CDR3nt: TGCGCCAGCAGCTTGCAAGGGGAACTTGGCGAGCAGTACTTC
CDR3aa: CASSLQGELGEQYF

abundance: -
v_gene: TRBV11-3
len: 14
j_gene: TRBJ1-3
d_gene: -
CDR3nt: TGTGCCAGCAGCTTAGATCACTCTAAAAACACCATATATTTT
CDR3aa: CASSLDHSKNTIYF

abundance: -
v_gene: TRBV13
len: 14
j_gene: TRBJ1-2
d_gene: -
CDR3nt: TGTGCCAGCAGCTTGGAAGAGGGCACTTGGGGCTACACCTTC
CDR3aa: CASSLEEGTWGYTF

abundance: many
v_gene: TRBV20-1
len: 17
j_gene: TRBJ2-5
d_gene: TRBD1
CDR3nt: TGCAGTGCTAGAACACCTCCGGGACAGGGTGGGCGAGAGACCCAGTACTTC
CDR3aa: CSARTPPGQGGRETQYF

abundance: -
v_gene: TRBV20-1
len: 13
j_gene: TRBJ1-1
d_gene: -
CDR3nt: TGCAGTGCTAGCGGCGGGACGAACACTGAAGCTTTCTTT
CDR3aa: CSASGGTNTEAFF

abundance: -
v_gene: TRBV5-1
len: 17
j_gene: TRBJ1-2
d_gene: -
CDR3nt: TGCGCCAGCAGCCAGACAGGATGTCAGAGGGGCGGCTATGGCTACACCTTC
CDR3aa: CASSQTGCQRGGYGYTF

abundance: -
v_gene: TRBV20-1
len: 15
j_gene: TRBJ1-6
d_gene: -
CDR3nt: TGCAGTGCTAGAACAGGGAACAATCAGCATTCACCCCTCCACTTT
CDR3aa: CSARTGNNQHSPLHF

abundance: -
v_gene: TRBV7-2
len: 15
j_gene: TRBJ2-5
d_gene: -
CDR3nt: -
CDR3aa: CASSSNPYEQYFGYF

abundance: many
v_gene: TRBV25-1
len: 15
j_gene: TRBJ1-2
d_gene: -
CDR3nt: TGTGCCAGCAGTGAATATACAGGGTGGGACTATGGCTACACCTTC
CDR3aa: CASSEYTGWDYGYTF

abundance: -
v_gene: TRBV12-3/TRBV12-4
len: 12
j_gene: TRBJ1-2
d_gene: -
CDR3nt: TGTGCCAGCAGTCCGGGGCTGTATGGCTACACCTTC
CDR3aa: CASSPGLYGYTF

abundance: -
v_gene: TRBV7-9
len: 13
j_gene: TRBJ2-3
d_gene: TRBD2
CDR3nt: TGTGCTAGCCACCCTAGCGGGGGCTCGATTCAGTATTTT
CDR3aa: CASHPSGGSIQYF

abundance: many
v_gene: TRBV5-6
len: 16
j_gene: TRBJ1-1
d_gene: -
CDR3nt: TGTGCCAGCAGCTGGGGGGTTGGAGGGAGAAGCACTGAAGCTTTCTTT
CDR3aa: CASSWGVGGRSTEAFF

abundance: -
v_gene: TRBV7-3
len: 14
j_gene: TRBJ2-7
d_gene: TRBD2
CDR3nt: TGTGCCAGCAGCGATGGCGGGGGGAGGGGAACCCAGTACTTC
CDR3aa: CASSDGGGRGTQYF

abundance: -
v_gene: TRBV9
len: 13
j_gene: TRBJ2-1
d_gene: TRBD2
CDR3nt: TGTGCCAGCAGCGTTATCAGGGAGGGGGAGCAGTTCTTC
CDR3aa: CASSVIREGEQFF

abundance: -
v_gene: TRBV2
len: 14
j_gene: TRBJ2-7
d_gene: TRBD1
CDR3nt: TGTGCCAGCAGGCCGGACAGGGGAGCCTACGAGCAGTACTTC
CDR3aa: CASRPDRGAYEQYF

abundance: -
v_gene: TRBV15
len: 15
j_gene: TRBJ1-1
d_gene: -
CDR3nt: TGTGCCACCAGCAGCCTATCGTCGGTGGACACTGAAGCTTTCTTT
CDR3aa: CATSSLSSVDTEAFF

abundance: many
v_gene: TRBV6-6
len: 12
j_gene: TRBJ1-2
d_gene: -
CDR3nt: TGTGCCAGCAGCCTCCTTCGAGCTGGCTACACCTTC
CDR3aa: CASSLLRAGYTF